The 23 T cell receptor beta chains below all came from one sample that was sequenced in a study of neurological immune-mediated disorders. Documented time point: technical triplicate 2. A single record per CDR3 protein comes from TCRdb applying MiXCR to the 5' RACE reads. The sample lists more than 55,000 distinct CDR3 sequences, nearly 25% occurring once. Sample: PBMCs. All receptors come from a man aged 55 to 70 with HTLV-1-associated myelopathy (HAM/TSP).

Regarding this clonotype: A clone one base away is much larger, so this may be a read error. The chain combines TRBV5-1 with TRBJ2-2, with D hard to call. The CDR3 sequence is 15 residues long. Germline-derived CDR1 and CDR2 are SGHRS and YFSETQ. The CDR3 DNA follows: TGCGCCAGCAGCTCCGGACCGTTGAACACCGTGGAGCTGTTTTTT. Translating it yields CASSSGPLNTVELFF.

Of note for this clonotype: With a much larger clone just one base away, this may be a read error. The V gene is TRBV5-1, the J gene TRBJ2-2; 8 bases agree with TRBD2. This CDR3 contains 17 residues. Germline CDR1 is SGHRS and CDR2 is YFSETQ. The CDR3 coding sequence is TGCGCCAGCAGCTTGACCAGGACTAGCACTGGCACCAGGGAGCTGTTTTTT. This gives the protein CASSLTRTSTGTRELFF.

This clonotype was observed at least ten times. The chain carries TRBV12-3 or TRBV12-4 and TRBJ1-3; D is possibly TRBD1 (5 bases). V shed 1 base and J shed 3 bases, with 13 bases lying between them. The CDR3 is made up of 16 amino acids. CDR3 region: CASSLEGRGDGNTIYF. CDR3 in DNA: TGTGCCAGCAGTTTAGAAGGACGGGGGGATGGAAACACCATATATTTT.

The genes are TRBV6-2 or TRBV6-3 and TRBJ1-1, with 7 bases fitting TRBD1. Germline V gene sequence: CDR1 MNHEY, CDR2 SVGEGT. The CDR3 runs 14 residues. V lost 7 bases, J lost 3 bases, and 8 bases stayed unmatched. The CDR3 nucleotides read TGTGCCAGCATCGATGACAGGGCGGACACTGAAGCTTTCTTT. Amino acid sequence: CASIDDRADTEAFF.

This clonotype was recorded many times. The V gene is TRBV6-5, the J gene TRBJ1-2, with D perhaps matching TRBD1 (6 bases). The CDR3 is 14 residues long. Deletions cut 7 bases from V and 4 bases from J, with 16 bases between. The germline gives CDR1 MNHEY, CDR2 SVGAGI. CDR3 in amino acids: CASTRGGDTYGYTF. The CDR3 coding sequence is TGTGCCAGCACCCGTGGAGGGGACACCTATGGCTACACCTTC.

Many counts were recorded for this clonotype. The V call is TRBV7-2, the J call TRBJ2-1; TRBD1 agrees at 9 bases. The V gene's germline CDR1 is SGHTA and CDR2 FQGNSA. The ends lost 3 bases at V and 1 base at J; junction bases unmatched: 1. The CDR3 is 15 residues long. DNA for the CDR3: TGTGCCAGCAGCTTCGGACAGGGGTCCTACAATGAGCAGTTCTTC. The encoded protein is CASSFGQGSYNEQFF.

V is TRBV27 and J is TRBJ1-1, with a possible D match to TRBD1 (5 bases). Trimming took off 6 bases at V and 1 base at J, with 12 bases between the two ends. The CDR3 has 14 amino acids. The germline gives CDR1 MNHEY, CDR2 SMNVEV (reference sequence). CDR3 protein: CASRMGRKNTEAFF. The CDR3 DNA follows: TGTGCCAGCAGGATGGGACGGAAGAACACTGAAGCTTTCTTT.

The chain has TRBV9 and TRBJ2-2; no clear D. The CDR3 consists of 14 residues. The V end was cut by 4 bases, the J end by 3 bases, with 10 bases between. Germline V gene data show CDR1 as SGDLS and CDR2 as YYNGEE. Here the CDR3 reads CASSYSGDTGELFF. The CDR3 DNA sequence: TGTGCCAGCAGCTACTCTGGGGACACCGGGGAGCTGTTTTTT. The whole variable domain, filled in from reference TRBV9 and TRBJ2-2, reads DSGVTQTPKHLITATGQRVTLRCSPRSGDLSVYWYQQSLDQGLQFLIQYYNGEERAKGNILERFSAQQFPDLHSELNLSSLELGDSALYFCASSYSGDTGELFFGEGSRLTVL.

In this sample, this clonotype turned up a few times. The chain joins TRBV20-1 to TRBJ2-3; the match to TRBD2 covers 13 bases. The CDR3 totals 19 residues. The V gene end was trimmed by 1 base and the J gene end by 2 bases; junction bases not matched to a gene: 12. Germline CDR1 DFQATT, CDR2 SNEGSKA (reference sequence). The CDR3 DNA reads TGCAGTGCTAGAGGTGTCACTAGCGGGAGGGGACTATACACAGATACGCAGTATTTT. Encoded protein: CSARGVTSGRGLYTDTQYF.

This clonotype was observed many times. The rearrangement uses TRBV20-1 and TRBJ2-1; 9 bases agree with TRBD1. Unmatched junction bases numbered 7, after V lost 5 bases and J lost 5 bases. This CDR3 comprises 14 residues. The germline CDR1 and CDR2 sequences are DFQATT and SNEGSKA (reference sequence). The CDR3 DNA reads as TGCAGTGCTTCCAAGGGGACAGGGAACAATGAGCAGTTCTTC. Its translation is CSASKGTGNNEQFF.

A remark on this clonotype: The junction departs from germline at one end; a sequencing error may be responsible. The chain recombines TRBV5-1 with TRBJ2-7; no clear D gene. The germline V gene has CDR1 SGHRS and CDR2 YFSETQ. The CDR3 runs to 13 residues. This CDR3 is CASSLDSAYVQYF. The CDR3 DNA reads TGCGCCAGCAGCTTGGACAGTGCGTACGTGCAGTACTTC.

V is TRBV6-5 and J is TRBJ2-2, with D unresolved. Germline V lookup: CDR1 MNHEY, CDR2 SVGAGI. Trimming stripped 0 bases from V and 0 bases from J, with 8 bases between. This CDR3 region has 16 residues. The CDR3 spells CASSYSTPANTGELFF. In DNA, the CDR3 is TGTGCCAGCAGTTACTCGACTCCCGCGAACACCGGGGAGCTGTTTTTT.

This clonotype was counted ten times or more. The chain employs TRBV12-3 or TRBV12-4 and TRBJ2-2, with no clear D. CDR3 length equals 13 residues. Trimming pared 8 bases from V and 0 bases from J, leaving 7 bases between. The CDR3 DNA reads TGTGCCAGCTTGCTGACGAACACCGGGGAGCTGTTTTTT. Its translation is CASLLTNTGELFF.

The chain recombines TRBV28 with TRBJ2-5; D is possibly TRBD1 (7 bases). The CDR3 has 13 residues. Germline-derived CDR1 and CDR2 are MDHEN and SYDVKM. V lost 11 bases and J lost 4, with 17 bases in between. CDR3 amino acids: CASAPGGGETQYF. The CDR3 nucleotides are TGTGCCTCAGCTCCAGGGGGAGGAGAGACCCAGTACTTC.

This chain joins TRBV5-4 and TRBJ1-2; 7 positions agree with TRBD1. Trimming cost V 3 bases and J 9 bases; bases outside gene matches: 14. The CDR3 loop spans 15 amino acids. Germline-derived CDR1 and CDR2 are SGHNT and YYREEE (reference sequence). The CDR3 here is CASSSAGAGGVSYTF. CDR3 coding DNA: TGTGCCAGCAGCTCGGCTGGGGCAGGGGGTGTGAGCTACACCTTC.

This clonotype was seen at least ten times. This chain joins TRBV29-1 and TRBJ2-7; 8 bases are a match to TRBD2. V gave up 4 bases and J gave up 4 bases; unmatched junction bases: 6. The CDR3 consists of 13 residues. Germline CDR1 reads SQVTM; CDR2 reads ANQGSEA. The CDR3 region is CSVGAGGGYEQYF. For the CDR3, the DNA is TGCAGCGTTGGGGCGGGAGGTGGATACGAGCAGTACTTC.

Ten or more counts support this clonotype. This chain connects TRBV20-1 to TRBJ1-2; the D gene is possibly TRBD1 (6 bases). The V gene lost 3 bases and the J gene lost 8 bases, with 22 bases spanning the gap. CDR1 and CDR2 from the germline V gene are DFQATT and SNEGSKA (reference sequence). The CDR3 consists of 15 residues. This CDR3 reads CSASSHHREEGGYTF. The CDR3 nucleotides read TGCAGTGCTAGTTCTCATCACAGGGAAGAGGGCGGCTACACCTTC.

At least ten counts were recorded for this clonotype. In DNA, the CDR3 is TGTGCCAGCAGTGAACGCCTCGAGCAGTACTTC. It yields the protein CASSERLEQYF. The chain is built from TRBV6-1 and TRBJ2-7; D is unclear. Between the trimmed V and J ends, which lost 2 bases and 6 bases, there was a span of 5 bases. Germline V gives CDR1 MNHNS, CDR2 SASEGT. This CDR3 is 11 amino acids long.

V usage is TRBV7-2 and J usage is TRBJ2-7; D uncertain. The V end was cut by 1 base, the J end by 2 bases, with 6 bases between. This CDR3 has 13 residues. Per germline, CDR1 SGHTA and CDR2 FQGNSA. CDR3 coding DNA: TGTGCCAGCAGCTTAGTGGCACCCTACGAGCAGTACTTC. This gives the protein CASSLVAPYEQYF. The whole variable domain, remainder taken from reference TRBV7-2 and TRBJ2-7, is GAGVSQSPSNKVTEKGKDVELRCDPISGHTALYWYRQSLGQGLEFLIYFQGNSAPDKSGLPSDRFSAERTGGSVSTLTIQRTQQEDSAVYLCASSLVAPYEQYFGPGTRLTVT.

In its sample, this clonotype was seen many times. The V call is TRBV5-1, the J call TRBJ1-1; D gene ambiguous. From germline, CDR1 is SGHRS and CDR2 YFSETQ. CDR3 length: 13 amino acids. Trimming removed 4 bases at V and 0 bases at J, with 7 bases between. This CDR3 is CASSEAVNTEAFF. The CDR3 nucleotides are TGCGCCAGCAGCGAGGCAGTGAACACTGAAGCTTTCTTT.

The CDR3 region has the DNA TGTGCCAGCAGTCCCCCTGCGGGAACCCTTTCCTACAATGAGCAGTTCTTC. This translates into CASSPPAGTLSYNEQFF. This chain uses TRBV27 with TRBJ2-1; TRBD2 is a possible D gene (6 bases). The germline V gene encodes CDR1 MNHEY and CDR2 SMNVEV (reference sequence). The length of the CDR3 is 17 residues. Deletions cut 5 bases from V and 1 base from J, with 18 bases between.

This clonotype was recorded at least ten times. This rearrangement joins TRBV7-8 to TRBJ2-5; maybe TRBD2 (6 bases). V lost 5 bases and J 4 bases, leaving 14 bases between the germline ends. Germline CDR1 is SGHVS and CDR2 is FQNEAQ. The CDR3 is 14 residues long. This chain's CDR3 is CASSLGTLGETQYF. CDR3 nucleotide sequence: TGTGCCAGCAGCCTCGGGACTTTGGGAGAGACCCAGTACTTC.

The chain has TRBV28 and TRBJ2-5; D is possibly TRBD1 (6 bases). CDR1 MDHEN and CDR2 SYDVKM come from the germline V gene. Trimming took 8 bases from V and 5 from J, leaving 15 bases between them. The CDR3 length is 13 residues. DNA for the CDR3: TGTGCCAGCCTTCGCTCGAGGGGGGAGACCCAGTACTTC. As protein: CASLRSRGETQYF.